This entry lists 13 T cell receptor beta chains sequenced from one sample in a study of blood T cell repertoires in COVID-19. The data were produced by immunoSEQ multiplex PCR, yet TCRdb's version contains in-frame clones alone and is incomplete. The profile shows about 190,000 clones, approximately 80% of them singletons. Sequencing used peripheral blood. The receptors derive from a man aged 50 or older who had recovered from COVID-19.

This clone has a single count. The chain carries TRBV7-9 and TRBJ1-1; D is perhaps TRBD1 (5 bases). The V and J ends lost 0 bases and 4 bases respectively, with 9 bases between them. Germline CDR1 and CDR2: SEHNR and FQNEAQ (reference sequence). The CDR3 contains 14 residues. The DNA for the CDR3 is TGTGCCAGCAGCTTAGCCGTTCAGGGCACTGAAGCTTTCTTT. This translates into CASSLAVQGTEAFF.

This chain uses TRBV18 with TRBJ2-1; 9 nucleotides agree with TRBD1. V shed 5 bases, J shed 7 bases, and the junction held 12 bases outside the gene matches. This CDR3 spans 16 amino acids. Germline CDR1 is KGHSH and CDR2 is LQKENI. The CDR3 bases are TGTGCCAGCTCAAGGGGTTCCGGGACAGGGCTGAATGAGCAGTTCTTC. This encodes CASSRGSGTGLNEQFF.

This CDR3 is CASMVARATGELFF. CDR3 in DNA: TGTGCCAGCATGGTCGCCAGGGCCACCGGGGAGCTGTTTTTT. The chain links TRBV6-5 to TRBJ2-2, with D possibly matching TRBD1 (5 bases). Germline-derived CDR1 and CDR2 are MNHEY and SVGAGI. V lost 7 bases and J 4 bases, leaving 13 bases between the germline ends. There are 14 residues in the CDR3.

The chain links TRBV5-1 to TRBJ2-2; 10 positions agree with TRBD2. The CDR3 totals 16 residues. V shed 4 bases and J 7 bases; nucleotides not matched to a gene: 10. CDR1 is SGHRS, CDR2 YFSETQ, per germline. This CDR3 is CASSLSSGRVDGELFF. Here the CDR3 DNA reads TGCGCCAGCAGCCTTTCTAGCGGGAGAGTTGACGGGGAGCTGTTTTTT. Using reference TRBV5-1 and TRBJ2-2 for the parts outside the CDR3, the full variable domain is KAGVTQTPRYLIKTRGQQVTLSCSPISGHRSVSWYQQTPGQGLQFLFEYFSETQRNKGNFPGRFSGRQFSNSRSEMNVSTLELGDSALYLCASSLSSGRVDGELFFGEGSRLTVL.

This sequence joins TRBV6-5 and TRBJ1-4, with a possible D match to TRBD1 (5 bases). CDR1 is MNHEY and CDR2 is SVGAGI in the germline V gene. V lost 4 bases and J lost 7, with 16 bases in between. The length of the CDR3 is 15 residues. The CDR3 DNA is TGTGCCAGCAGTTCGACGGGAGTCGGGGCTGAAAAACTGTTTTTT. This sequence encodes CASSSTGVGAEKLFF.

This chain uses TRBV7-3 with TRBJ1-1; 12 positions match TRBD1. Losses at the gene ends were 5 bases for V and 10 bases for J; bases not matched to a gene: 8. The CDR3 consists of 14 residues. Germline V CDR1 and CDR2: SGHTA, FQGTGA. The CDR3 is CASSPGQGAGGAFF. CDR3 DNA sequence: TGTGCCAGCAGCCCGGGACAGGGGGCTGGCGGAGCTTTCTTT. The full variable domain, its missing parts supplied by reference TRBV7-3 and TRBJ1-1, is GAGVSQTPSNKVTEKGKYVELRCDPISGHTALYWYRQSLGQGPEFLIYFQGTGAADDSGLPNDRFFAVRPEGSVSTLKIQRTERGDSAVYLCASSPGQGAGGAFFGQGTRLTVV.

DNA of the CDR3: TGTGCCAGCACCCAGGGGGGACTGAGTAAAACGCAGTATTTT. Its protein is CASTQGGLSKTQYF. This chain joins TRBV6-5 and TRBJ2-3, with D maybe TRBD1 (7 bases). Germline CDR1 and CDR2: MNHEY and SVGAGI. Trimming removed 7 bases at V and 9 bases at J, with 20 bases between. The CDR3 has 14 amino acids.

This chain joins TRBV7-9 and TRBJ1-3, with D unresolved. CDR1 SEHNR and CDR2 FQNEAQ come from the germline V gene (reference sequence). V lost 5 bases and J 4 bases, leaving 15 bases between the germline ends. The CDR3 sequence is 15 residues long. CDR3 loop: CASSGRRVTGNTIYF. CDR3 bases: TGTGCCAGCAGCGGGCGGCGGGTGACGGGAAACACCATATATTTT.

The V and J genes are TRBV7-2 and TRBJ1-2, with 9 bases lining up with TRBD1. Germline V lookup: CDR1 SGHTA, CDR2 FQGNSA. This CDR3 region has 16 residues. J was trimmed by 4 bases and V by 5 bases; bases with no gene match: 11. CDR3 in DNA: TGTGCCAGCAGCACCACAGCCCGGACAGGGGCCTATGGCTACACCTTC. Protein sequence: CASSTTARTGAYGYTF.

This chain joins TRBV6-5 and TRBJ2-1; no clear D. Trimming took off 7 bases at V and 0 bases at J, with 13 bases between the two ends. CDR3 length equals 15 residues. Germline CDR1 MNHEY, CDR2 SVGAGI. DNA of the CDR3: TGTGCCAGCATGGTTGACTTGAACTCCTACAATGAGCAGTTCTTC. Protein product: CASMVDLNSYNEQFF.

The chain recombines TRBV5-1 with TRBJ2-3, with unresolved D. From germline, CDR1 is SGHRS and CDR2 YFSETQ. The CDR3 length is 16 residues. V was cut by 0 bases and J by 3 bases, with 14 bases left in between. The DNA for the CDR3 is TGCGCCAGCAGCTTGGTTGTCAGCGAAGCGACAGATACGCAGTATTTT. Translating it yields CASSLVVSEATDTQYF.

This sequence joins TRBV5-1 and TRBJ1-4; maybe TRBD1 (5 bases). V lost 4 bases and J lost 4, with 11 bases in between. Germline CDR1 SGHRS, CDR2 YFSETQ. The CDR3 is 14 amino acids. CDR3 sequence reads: CASSIQDGNEKLFF. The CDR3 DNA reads TGCGCCAGCAGCATACAGGACGGTAATGAAAAACTGTTTTTT. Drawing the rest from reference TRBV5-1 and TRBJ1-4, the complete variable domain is KAGVTQTPRYLIKTRGQQVTLSCSPISGHRSVSWYQQTPGQGLQFLFEYFSETQRNKGNFPGRFSGRQFSNSRSEMNVSTLELGDSALYLCASSIQDGNEKLFFGSGTQLSVL.

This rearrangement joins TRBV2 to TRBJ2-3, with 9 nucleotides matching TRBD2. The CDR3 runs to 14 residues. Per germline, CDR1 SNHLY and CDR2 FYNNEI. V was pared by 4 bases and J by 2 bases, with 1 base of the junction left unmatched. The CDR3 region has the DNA TGTGCCAGCAGTGCTAGCGGGGTCACAGATACGCAGTATTTT. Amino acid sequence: CASSASGVTDTQYF.